What follows describes a single T cell receptor beta chain. Its antigen is currently unknown. This record belongs to a study of CD8 T cells in ankylosing spondylitis. General observations from the study: According to the report, clones linked to the disease were significantly enriched in matched synovial fluid samples taken from ankylosing spondylitis patients. A TCR beta motif of eight or nine highly homologous variants seemed to mark ankylosing spondylitis blood. Earlier work had already found some motif variants in reactive arthritis synovial fluid and blood.

Germline V gene lookup returns CDR1 SGHVS and CDR2 FQNEAQ. The trim removed 6 bases at V and 4 bases at J, leaving 8 bases unmatched. This CDR3 is 15 amino acids long. TCR beta libraries were made by quantitative 5'-RACE with molecular barcodes. TCRdb processed the 5' RACE reads anew with MiXCR; each CDR3 protein has one entry. The sample lists under 300,000 distinct CDR3 sequences, 10% occurring once. The sample taken for sequencing was blood, either unsorted or a sorted T cell fraction (not recorded which). The J gene is TRBJ1-4, the V gene TRBV7-8; TRBD1 matches at 7 bases. The sequence was obtained from a male donor with ankylosing spondylitis or in good health (not recorded which). The CDR3 bases are TGTGCCAGCAGTAGTGGGGCAGGGGGTAATGAAAAACTGTTTTTT. Its protein product is CASSSGAGGNEKLFF.